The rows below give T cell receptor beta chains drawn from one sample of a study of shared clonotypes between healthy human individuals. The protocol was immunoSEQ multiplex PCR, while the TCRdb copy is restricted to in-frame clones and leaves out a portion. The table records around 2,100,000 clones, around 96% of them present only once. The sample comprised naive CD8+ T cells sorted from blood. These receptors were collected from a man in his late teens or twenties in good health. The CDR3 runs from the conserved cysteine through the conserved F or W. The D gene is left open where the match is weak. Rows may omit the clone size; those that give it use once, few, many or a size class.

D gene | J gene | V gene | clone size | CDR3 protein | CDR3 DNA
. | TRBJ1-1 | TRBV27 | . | CASSELGTEAFF | TGTGCCAGCAGCGAATTAGGCACTGAAGCTTTCTTT
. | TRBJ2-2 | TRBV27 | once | CASRALNTGELFF | TGTGCCAGCAGGGCCCTAAACACCGGGGAGCTGTTTTTT
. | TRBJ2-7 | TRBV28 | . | CASRGLLLEQYF | TGTGCCAGCAGAGGGTTACTCCTAGAGCAGTACTTC
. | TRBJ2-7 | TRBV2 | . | CASSAPGYEQYF | TGTGCCAGCAGTGCACCGGGTTACGAGCAGTACTTC
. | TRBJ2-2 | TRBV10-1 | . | CASSEAGTQGELFF | TGCGCCAGCAGTGAGGCCGGGACCCAGGGGGAGCTGTTTTTT
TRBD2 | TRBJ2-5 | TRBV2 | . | CASSPGLNQETQYF | TGTGCCAGCAGTCCGGGACTAAACCAAGAGACCCAGTACTTC
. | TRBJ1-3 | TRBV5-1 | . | CASSVTTVAFSGNTIYF | TGCGCCAGCAGCGTGACAACGGTTGCCTTCTCTGGAAACACCATATATTTT
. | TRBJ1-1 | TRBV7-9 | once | CASSLGGSHTEAFF | TGTGCCAGCAGCTTAGGAGGGTCACACACTGAAGCTTTCTTT
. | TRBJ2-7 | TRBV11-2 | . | CASNSRSSGRAEREHF | TGTGCCAGCAATTCTAGGTCGTCGGGCAGGGCCGAGAGGGAGCACTTC
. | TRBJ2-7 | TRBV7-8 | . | CASSLFAGEQYF | TGTGCCAGCAGCTTATTTGCCGGCGAGCAGTACTTC
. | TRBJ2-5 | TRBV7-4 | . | CASSPRDWNQETQYF | TGTGCCAGCAGCCCACGGGACTGGAATCAAGAGACCCAGTACTTC
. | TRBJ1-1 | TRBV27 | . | CASSLSRGGHTEAFF | TGTGCCAGCAGTTTATCCAGGGGTGGACACACTGAAGCTTTCTTT
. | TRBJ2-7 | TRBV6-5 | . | CASSPVGGSNEQYF | TGTGCCAGCAGCCCCGTTGGGGGTTCTAACGAGCAGTACTTC
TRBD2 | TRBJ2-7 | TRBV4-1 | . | CASSHTSGSSYEQYF | TGCGCCAGCAGCCACACTAGCGGGAGCTCCTACGAGCAGTACTTC
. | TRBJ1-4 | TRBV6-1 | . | CATSILLNEKLFF | TGTGCCACCAGCATCCTTCTAAATGAAAAACTGTTTTTT
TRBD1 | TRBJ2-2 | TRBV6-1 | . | CASSDWTGNTGELFF | TGTGCCAGCAGTGATTGGACAGGGAACACCGGGGAGCTGTTTTTT
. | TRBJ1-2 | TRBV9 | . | CASSVEGVIDYGYTF | TGTGCCAGCAGCGTAGAAGGGGTTATAGACTATGGCTACACCTTC
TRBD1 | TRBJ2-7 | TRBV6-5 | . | CASSYSGAGGSYEQYF | TGTGCCAGCAGTTACTCGGGGGCAGGGGGCTCCTACGAGCAGTACTTC
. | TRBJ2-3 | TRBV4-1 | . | CASSPGVSTDTQYF | TGCGCCAGCAGCCCGGGGGTTAGCACAGATACGCAGTATTTT
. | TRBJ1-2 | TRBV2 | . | CASSEDLTGYGYTF | TGTGCCAGCAGTGAAGACCTCACGGGCTATGGCTACACCTTC
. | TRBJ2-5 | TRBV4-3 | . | CASSQVWGETQYF | TGCGCCAGCAGCCAAGTGTGGGGGGAGACCCAGTACTTC
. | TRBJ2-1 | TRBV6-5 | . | CASSSSVLYNEQFF | TGTGCCAGCAGTTCCTCGGTACTCTACAATGAGCAGTTCTTC
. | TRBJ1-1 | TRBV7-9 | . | CASDSGIMNTEAFF | TGTGCCAGCGATTCAGGGATAATGAACACTGAAGCTTTCTTT
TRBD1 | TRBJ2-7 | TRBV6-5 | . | CASSYPQGHSYEQYF | TGTGCCAGCAGTTACCCACAGGGGCACTCCTACGAGCAGTACTTC
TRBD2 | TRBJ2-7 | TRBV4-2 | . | CASSQGAGAYEQYF | TGTGCCAGCAGCCAAGGAGCGGGGGCCTACGAGCAGTACTTC
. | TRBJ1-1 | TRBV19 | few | CATRNSRMNTEAFF | TGTGCCACAAGGAACAGCCGCATGAACACTGAAGCTTTCTTT
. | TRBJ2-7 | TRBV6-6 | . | CASRAGGFYEQYF | TGTGCCAGCAGAGCAGGGGGGTTCTACGAGCAGTACTTC
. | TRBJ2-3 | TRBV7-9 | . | CASSLVEGRDTQYF | TGTGCCAGCAGCTTAGTCGAGGGCCGTGATACGCAGTATTTT
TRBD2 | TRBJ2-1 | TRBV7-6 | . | CASSLELAEVPTNEQFF | TGTGCCAGCAGCTTAGAACTAGCGGAAGTTCCGACCAATGAGCAGTTCTTC
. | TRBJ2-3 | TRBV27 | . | CASSLYPSTDTQYF | TGTGCCAGCAGTTTATATCCTTCCACAGATACGCAGTATTTT
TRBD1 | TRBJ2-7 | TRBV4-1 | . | CASSGTGGVSSYEQYF | TGCGCCAGCAGCGGGACAGGGGGCGTTAGCTCCTACGAGCAGTACTTC
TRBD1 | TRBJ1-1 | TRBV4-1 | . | CATLTGEGTNTEAFF | TGCGCCACCTTAACAGGGGAGGGTACGAATACTGAAGCTTTCTTT
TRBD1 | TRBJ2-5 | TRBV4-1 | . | CASSQGPDRGKETQYF | TGCGCCAGCAGCCAAGGCCCCGACAGGGGAAAGGAGACCCAGTACTTC
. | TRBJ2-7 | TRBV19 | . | CASKFGSGGTYEQYF | TGTGCCAGTAAGTTTGGTAGCGGAGGTACCTACGAGCAGTACTTC
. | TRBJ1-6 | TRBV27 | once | CASSFWGVNSPLHF | TGTGCCAGCAGTTTCTGGGGGGTTAATTCACCCCTCCACTTT
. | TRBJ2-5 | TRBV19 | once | CACGGGFQETQYF | TGTGCCTGCGGAGGCGGATTCCAAGAGACCCAGTACTTC
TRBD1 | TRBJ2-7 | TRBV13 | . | CASSPEDRAHEQYF | TGTGCCAGCAGCCCAGAGGACAGGGCCCACGAGCAGTACTTC
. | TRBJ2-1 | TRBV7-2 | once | CASSLTGIYNEQFF | TGTGCCAGCAGCTTAACGGGAATCTACAATGAGCAGTTCTTC
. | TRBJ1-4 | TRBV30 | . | CAFSGNNEKLFF | TGTGCCTTCTCCGGGAATAATGAAAAACTGTTTTTT
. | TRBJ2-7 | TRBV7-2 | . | CASSLEGVSEQYF | TGTGCCAGCAGCTTAGAGGGGGTATCCGAGCAGTACTTC
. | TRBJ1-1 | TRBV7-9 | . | CASSLTGPEAFF | TGTGCCAGCAGCTTAACGGGGCCTGAAGCTTTCTTT
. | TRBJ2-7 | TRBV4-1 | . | CASSSGPGSYEQYF | TGCGCCAGCAGCTCCGGGCCAGGCTCCTACGAGCAGTACTTC
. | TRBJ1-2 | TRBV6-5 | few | CASSYQGGLTTYGYTF | TGTGCCAGCAGTTATCAGGGAGGGCTCACTACCTATGGCTACACCTTC
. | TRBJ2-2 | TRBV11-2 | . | CASSLDKEGMDTGELFF | TGTGCCAGCAGCTTAGATAAGGAGGGAATGGACACCGGGGAGCTGTTTTTT
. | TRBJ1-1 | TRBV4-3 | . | CASSVLEGSTEAFF | TGCGCCAGCAGCGTCTTAGAAGGGTCAACTGAAGCTTTCTTT
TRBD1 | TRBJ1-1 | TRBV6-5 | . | CAARTGGTEAFF | TGTGCCGCCCGGACAGGGGGCACTGAAGCTTTCTTT
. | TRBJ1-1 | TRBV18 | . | CASSPGTTEAFF | TGTGCCAGCTCACCGGGGACGACTGAAGCTTTCTTT
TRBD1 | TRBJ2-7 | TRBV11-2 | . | CASTQGAGEQYF | TGTGCCAGCACCCAGGGGGCAGGAGAGCAGTACTTC
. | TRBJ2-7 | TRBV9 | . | CASSVSETGRSYEQYF | TGTGCCAGCAGCGTATCCGAGACTGGCCGATCCTACGAGCAGTACTTC
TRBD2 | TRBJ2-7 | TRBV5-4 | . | CASSFSGGPHEQYF | TGTGCCAGCAGCTTTAGCGGGGGGCCCCACGAGCAGTACTTC